Listed below are T cell receptor beta chains from one sample, sequenced in a study of tumor-infiltrating lymphocytes in localized non-small cell lung cancer. Generated by immunoSEQ multiplex PCR, the TCRdb table keeps only in-frame clones and is missing some. The table lists roughly 3,300 clones, around 60% of them singletons, with more than 10% in the top ten. The sequencing sample was made of uninvolved lung tissue not adjacent to the tumor. Receptors originate from a human donor with non-small cell lung cancer. CDR3s include the opening cysteine and the closing phenylalanine or tryptophan. D genes are given only for firm matches. A row's size may be missing; if present it is once, few, many or a size class.

TRBJ2-7 . 14 . TRBV2 CASREQGPTYEQYF TGTGCCAGCAGAGAACAGGGTCCCACCTACGAGCAGTACTTC
TRBJ2-5 . 9 . TRBV3-1/TRBV3-2 CASGETQYF TGTGCCAGCGGTGAGACCCAGTACTTC
TRBJ2-5 . 9 . TRBV20-1 CSAGETQYF TGCAGTGCCGGGGAGACCCAGTACTTC
TRBJ1-2 . 13 . TRBV28 CASSVEGLYGYTF TGTGCCAGCAGCGTCGAAGGGCTGTATGGCTACACCTTC
TRBJ2-3 . 15 . TRBV25-1 CASSEPRSGTDTQYF TGTGCCAGCAGTGAACCCAGGTCTGGCACAGATACGCAGTATTTT
TRBJ1-1 . 12 . TRBV5-6 CASSLSPTEAFF TGTGCCAGCAGCTTGTCCCCCACTGAAGCTTTCTTT
TRBJ1-5 . 15 . TRBV28 CASREMTYSNQPQHF TGTGCCAGCCGGGAGATGACTTATAGCAATCAGCCCCAGCATTTT
TRBJ1-1 . 14 . TRBV11-2 CASSSRFRGTEAFF TGTGCCAGCAGCTCTCGTTTCAGGGGCACTGAAGCTTTCTTT
TRBJ2-2 . 16 . TRBV5-6 CASRLGPAAYTGELFF TGTGCCAGCAGACTGGGCCCGGCGGCGTACACCGGGGAGCTGTTTTTT
TRBJ1-2 . 13 . TRBV2 CASSEAFGYGYTF TGTGCCAGCAGTGAAGCATTCGGCTATGGCTACACCTTC
TRBJ2-1 . 16 TRBD2 TRBV27 CASSSRFSGTYNEQFF TGTGCCAGCAGTTCCCGCTTTAGCGGGACCTACAATGAGCAGTTCTTC
TRBJ1-1 few 14 . TRBV11-2 CASSFGGMNTEAFF TGTGCCAGCAGCTTCGGGGGGATGAACACTGAAGCTTTCTTT
TRBJ2-5 . 13 . TRBV6-5 CASSTGHQETQYF TGTGCCAGCAGCACGGGACACCAAGAGACCCAGTACTTC
TRBJ1-2 once 12 . TRBV19 CASSIVGGGYTF TGTGCCAGTAGTATCGTTGGGGGAGGCTACACCTTC
TRBJ1-1 medium-sized 15 . TRBV29-1 CSVVDRNSMNTEAFF TGCAGCGTTGTGGACAGAAACTCAATGAACACTGAAGCTTTCTTT
TRBJ2-1 . 19 TRBD2 TRBV7-2 CASSSLTSGRAPADNEQFF TGTGCCAGCAGCTCCTTGACTAGCGGGAGGGCCCCCGCCGATAATGAGCAGTTCTTC
TRBJ2-3 . 13 . TRBV27 CASSLLLGDTQYF TGTGCCAGCAGTTTATTATTAGGGGATACGCAGTATTTT
TRBJ2-3 . 15 TRBD2 TRBV9 CASSFKTSPTDTQYF TGTGCCAGCAGCTTTAAGACTAGCCCCACAGATACGCAGTATTTT
TRBJ2-5 . 15 . TRBV7-6 CASSLFSGGQETQYF TGTGCCAGCAGCTTATTTTCAGGGGGGCAAGAGACCCAGTACTTC
TRBJ2-7 few 10 . TRBV20-1 CSARGYEQYF TGCAGTGCTAGAGGGTACGAGCAGTACTTC
TRBJ2-6 . 13 . TRBV30 CSTRVAGANVLTF TGTTCCACAAGGGTAGCTGGGGCCAACGTCCTGACTTTC
TRBJ2-6 . 14 . TRBV2 CASSDSSGANVLTF TGTGCCAGTTCGGACAGCTCTGGGGCCAACGTCCTGACTTTC
TRBJ2-7 once 14 TRBD2 TRBV29-1 CSVSGTSGSEEQYF TGCAGCGTTTCAGGGACTAGCGGGAGTGAAGAGCAGTACTTC
TRBJ1-1 . 12 . TRBV30 CAWGQLNAEAFF TGTGCCTGGGGACAGTTGAATGCTGAAGCTTTCTTT
TRBJ2-7 . 11 . TRBV6-1 CASLLVGEQYF TGTGCCAGCTTACTCGTAGGGGAGCAGTACTTC
TRBJ2-7 . 17 . TRBV27 CASSLPLLRDRPYEQYF TGTGCCAGCAGTTTACCGCTCCTCCGGGACCGACCCTACGAGCAGTACTTC
TRBJ1-2 . 10 . TRBV19 CASFAYGYTF TGTGCCAGTTTTGCCTATGGCTACACCTTC